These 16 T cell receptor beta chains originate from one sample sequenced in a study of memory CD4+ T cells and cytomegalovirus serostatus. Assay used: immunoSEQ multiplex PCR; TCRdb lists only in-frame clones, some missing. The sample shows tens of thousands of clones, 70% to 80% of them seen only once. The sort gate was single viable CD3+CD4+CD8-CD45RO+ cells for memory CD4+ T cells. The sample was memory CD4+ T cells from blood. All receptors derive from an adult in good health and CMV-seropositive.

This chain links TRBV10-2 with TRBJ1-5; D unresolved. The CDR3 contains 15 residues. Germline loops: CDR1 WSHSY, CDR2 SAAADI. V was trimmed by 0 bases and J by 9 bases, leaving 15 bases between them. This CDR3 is CASSESLPPIMPQHF. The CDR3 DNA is TGCGCCAGCAGTGAGTCGTTACCGCCAATAATGCCCCAGCATTTT.

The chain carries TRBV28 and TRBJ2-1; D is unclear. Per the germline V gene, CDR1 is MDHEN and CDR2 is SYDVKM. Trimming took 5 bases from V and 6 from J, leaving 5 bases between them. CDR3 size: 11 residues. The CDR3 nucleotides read TGTGCCAGCAGTCCCCTCAATGAGCAGTTCTTC. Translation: CASSPLNEQFF.

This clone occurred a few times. This chain's CDR3 is CASSLGTGRGNTEAFF. DNA for the CDR3: TGTGCCAGCAGCTTGGGGACAGGGAGAGGGAACACTGAAGCTTTCTTT. The chain carries TRBV5-6 and TRBJ1-1; 8 nucleotides match TRBD1. Looked up from germline, CDR1 is SGHDT and CDR2 is YYEEEE. The CDR3 has 16 residues. After removal of 0 bases from V and 1 base from J, the junction contained 5 bases not matched to a gene.

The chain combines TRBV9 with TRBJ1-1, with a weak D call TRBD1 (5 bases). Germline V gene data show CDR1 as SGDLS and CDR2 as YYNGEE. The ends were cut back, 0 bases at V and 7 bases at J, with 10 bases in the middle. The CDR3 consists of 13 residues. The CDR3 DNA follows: TGTGCCAGCAGCGTAGAGAGACAGAGTGAAGCTTTCTTT. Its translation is CASSVERQSEAFF.

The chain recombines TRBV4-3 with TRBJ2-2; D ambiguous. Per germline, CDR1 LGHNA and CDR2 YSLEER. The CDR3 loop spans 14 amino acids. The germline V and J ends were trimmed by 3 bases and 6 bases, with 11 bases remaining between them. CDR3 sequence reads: CASSHLRLAGELFF. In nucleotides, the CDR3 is TGCGCCAGCAGCCACCTCCGGCTAGCCGGGGAGCTGTTTTTT.

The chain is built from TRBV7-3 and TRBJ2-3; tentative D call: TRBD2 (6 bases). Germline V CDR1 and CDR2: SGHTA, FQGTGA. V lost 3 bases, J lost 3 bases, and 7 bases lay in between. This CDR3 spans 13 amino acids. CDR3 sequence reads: CASSFGGTDTQYF. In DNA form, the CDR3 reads TGTGCCAGCAGCTTCGGGGGTACAGATACGCAGTATTTT.

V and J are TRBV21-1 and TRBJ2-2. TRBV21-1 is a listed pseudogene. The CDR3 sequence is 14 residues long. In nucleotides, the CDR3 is TGTGCCAGCAGCCCTAAAGAGGGGCCCGGGGAGCTGTTTTTT. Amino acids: CASSPKEGPGELFF.

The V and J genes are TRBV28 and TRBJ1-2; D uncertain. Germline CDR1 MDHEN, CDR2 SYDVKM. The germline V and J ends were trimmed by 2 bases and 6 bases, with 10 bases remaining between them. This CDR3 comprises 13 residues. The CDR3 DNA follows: TGTGCCAGCAGTTTACAGTACCGGGATGGCTACACCTTC. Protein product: CASSLQYRDGYTF.

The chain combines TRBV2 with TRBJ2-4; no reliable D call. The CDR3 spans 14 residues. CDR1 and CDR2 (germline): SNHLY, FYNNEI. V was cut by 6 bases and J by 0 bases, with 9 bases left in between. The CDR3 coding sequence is TGTGCCAGCAGGGCTTTATTAGCCAAAAACATTCAGTACTTC. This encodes CASRALLAKNIQYF.

In DNA form, the CDR3 reads TGCGCCAGCAGTGAGTCGATCAGGGAAGGAGAAAAACTGTTTTTT. Protein: CASSESIREGEKLFF. The chain couples TRBV10-1 to TRBJ1-4, with D maybe TRBD1 (5 bases). This CDR3 region has 15 residues. Trimming stripped 0 bases from V and 8 bases from J, with 13 bases between. The V gene's germline CDR1 is WNHNN and CDR2 SYGVQD (reference sequence).

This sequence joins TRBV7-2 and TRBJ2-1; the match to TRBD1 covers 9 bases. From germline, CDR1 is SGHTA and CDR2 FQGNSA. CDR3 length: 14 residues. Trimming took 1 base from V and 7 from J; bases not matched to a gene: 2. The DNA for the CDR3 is TGTGCCAGCAGCTTAGAAGGACAGGGGAATGAGCAGTTCTTC. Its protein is CASSLEGQGNEQFF.

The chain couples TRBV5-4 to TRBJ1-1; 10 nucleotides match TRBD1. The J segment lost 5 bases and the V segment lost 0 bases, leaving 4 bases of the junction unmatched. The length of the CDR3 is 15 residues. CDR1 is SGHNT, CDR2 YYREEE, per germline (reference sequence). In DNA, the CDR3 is TGTGCCAGCAGCTTGGCCGGGACAGGGGTGACTGAAGCTTTCTTT. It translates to CASSLAGTGVTEAFF.

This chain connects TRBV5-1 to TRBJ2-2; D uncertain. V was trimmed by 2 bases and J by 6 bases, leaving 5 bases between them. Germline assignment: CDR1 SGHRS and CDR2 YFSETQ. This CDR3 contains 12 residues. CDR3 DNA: TGCGCCAGCAGCTTCCCCCCCGGGGAGCTGTTTTTT. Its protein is CASSFPPGELFF.

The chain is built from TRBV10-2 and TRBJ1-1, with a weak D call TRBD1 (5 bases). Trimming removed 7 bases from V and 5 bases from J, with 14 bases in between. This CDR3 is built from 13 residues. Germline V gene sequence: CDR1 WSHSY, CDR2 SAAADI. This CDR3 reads CASIGRAGTEAFF. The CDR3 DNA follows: TGCGCCAGCATAGGCAGGGCCGGTACTGAAGCTTTCTTT.

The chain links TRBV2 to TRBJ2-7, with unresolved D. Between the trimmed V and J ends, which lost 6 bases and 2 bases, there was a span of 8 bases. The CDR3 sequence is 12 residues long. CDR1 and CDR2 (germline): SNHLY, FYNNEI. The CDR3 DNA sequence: TGTGCCAGCAGAGCTGTAGCCTACGAGCAGTACTTC. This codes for CASRAVAYEQYF.

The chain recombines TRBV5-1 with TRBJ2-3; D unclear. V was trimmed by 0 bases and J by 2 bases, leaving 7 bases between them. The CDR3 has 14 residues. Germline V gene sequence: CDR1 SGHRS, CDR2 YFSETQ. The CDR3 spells CASSLVLNTDTQYF. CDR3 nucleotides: TGCGCCAGCAGCTTGGTACTGAACACAGATACGCAGTATTTT. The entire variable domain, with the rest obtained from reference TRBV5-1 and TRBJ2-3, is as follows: KAGVTQTPRYLIKTRGQQVTLSCSPISGHRSVSWYQQTPGQGLQFLFEYFSETQRNKGNFPGRFSGRQFSNSRSEMNVSTLELGDSALYLCASSLVLNTDTQYFGPGTRLTVL.